Each of the 25 T cell receptor beta chains below was sequenced from the same sample in a study of shared clonotypes between healthy human individuals. The data were produced by immunoSEQ multiplex PCR, yet TCRdb's version contains in-frame clones alone and is incomplete. The sample includes over a million clones, 75% seen only once; the top ten take approximately 1.5%. Sequencing used memory CD4+ T cells sorted from blood. Subset indicated: CD45RA-negative fraction. Receptors were obtained from a young man in good health.

This chain uses TRBV4-3 with TRBJ2-1; 10 bases line up with TRBD2. J was trimmed by 3 bases and V by 4 bases; bases with no gene match: 3. The CDR3 consists of 15 residues. Germline V gene lookup returns CDR1 LGHNA and CDR2 YSLEER. The CDR3 spells CASSPSSGGYNEQFF. CDR3 DNA: TGCGCCAGCAGCCCCTCTAGCGGGGGCTACAATGAGCAGTTCTTC.

The chain has TRBV19 and TRBJ1-6, with D possibly TRBD1 on 6 matching bases. Trimming shortened V by 2 bases and J by 0 bases, and 11 bases separated the two germline ends. The germline V gene encodes CDR1 LNHDA and CDR2 SQIVND (reference sequence). The CDR3 runs 17 residues. CDR3 region: CASSISGASSYNSPLHF. Written as DNA, the CDR3 is TGTGCCAGTAGTATATCGGGGGCATCCTCCTATAATTCACCCCTCCACTTT.

The chain carries TRBV30 and TRBJ1-3; D call uncertain. The CDR3 loop spans 11 amino acids. V shed 5 bases and J shed 3 bases, with 5 bases lying between them. The germline gives CDR1 GTSNPN, CDR2 SVGIG (reference sequence). As DNA, the CDR3 is TGTGCCTGGTTGGGTGGAAACACCATATATTTT. Translating gives CAWLGGNTIYF.

This clone was observed a few times. J is TRBJ2-5 and V is TRBV4-1; TRBD1 aligns across 11 bases. The V segment lost 4 bases and the J segment 5 bases; nucleotides outside the gene matches: 6. This CDR3 is 15 amino acids long. From germline, CDR1 is MGHRA and CDR2 YSYEKL. The CDR3 nucleotides read TGCGCCAGCAGCCTCCGGACAGGGGGCGGGGAGACCCAGTACTTC. Encoded protein: CASSLRTGGGETQYF.

CDR3 sequence: CAWSVGGGSNTQYF. CDR3 DNA: TGTGCCTGGAGTGTAGGAGGGGGATCGAATACGCAGTATTTT. The chain joins TRBV30 to TRBJ2-3, with D perhaps being TRBD1 or TRBD2 (6 bases each). Germline values: CDR1 GTSNPN, CDR2 SVGIG (reference sequence). The CDR3 is 14 amino acids. V gave up 0 bases and J gave up 7 bases, with 14 bases separating them.

The V and J genes are TRBV5-1 and TRBJ2-7; 14 nucleotides align to TRBD2. Germline-derived CDR1 and CDR2 are SGHRS and YFSETQ. CDR3 length equals 16 residues. V shed 4 bases and J 7 bases; nucleotides not matched to a gene: 10. In DNA, the CDR3 is TGCGCCAGCAGCCTCTGGACTAGCGGGGGGTCGGGAGAGCAGTACTTC. This codes for CASSLWTSGGSGEQYF.

V and J are TRBV28 and TRBJ1-5, with no clear D. This CDR3 contains 14 residues. V was pared by 1 base and J by 4 bases, with 8 bases between. The germline gives CDR1 MDHEN, CDR2 SYDVKM. In DNA, the CDR3 is TGTGCCAGCAGTTTATTACTGGGGAATCAGCCCCAGCATTTT. It specifies CASSLLLGNQPQHF.

In its sample, this clone was seen a few times. The rearrangement uses TRBV19 and TRBJ1-6; possible D gene TRBD1, 5 bases. V shed 5 bases and J shed 7 bases, with 12 bases lying between them. The CDR3 has 14 amino acids. Per germline, CDR1 LNHDA and CDR2 SQIVND (reference sequence). As DNA, the CDR3 is TGTGCCAGTAGTGGGGCAGGGAACAATTCACCCCTCCACTTT. This encodes CASSGAGNNSPLHF.

This rearrangement joins TRBV7-9 to TRBJ2-7, with 8 bases identical to TRBD2. The CDR3 length is 14 residues. J was trimmed by 7 bases and V by 3 bases; bases with no gene match: 8. The V gene's germline CDR1 is SEHNR and CDR2 FQNEAQ (reference sequence). The CDR3 DNA sequence: TGTGCCAGCAGCTTTAGCGGGAACCCGGGGGAGCAGTACTTC. Translated, it gives CASSFSGNPGEQYF.

This clone has just one count. V usage is TRBV5-1 and J usage is TRBJ1-1, with D possibly matching TRBD1 (5 bases). Between the trimmed V and J ends, which lost 4 bases and 7 bases, there was a span of 20 bases. Germline CDR1 and CDR2: SGHRS and YFSETQ. The CDR3 has 15 residues. The CDR3 here is CASSNNPGGAGEAFF. DNA of the CDR3: TGCGCCAGCAGCAACAACCCTGGCGGGGCGGGTGAAGCTTTCTTT. Complete variable domain (other parts from reference TRBV5-1 and TRBJ1-1): KAGVTQTPRYLIKTRGQQVTLSCSPISGHRSVSWYQQTPGQGLQFLFEYFSETQRNKGNFPGRFSGRQFSNSRSEMNVSTLELGDSALYLCASSNNPGGAGEAFFGQGTRLTVV.

V usage is TRBV9 and J usage is TRBJ2-3, with D unclear. Looked up from germline, CDR1 is SGDLS and CDR2 is YYNGEE. V lost 4 bases and J 0 bases, leaving 12 bases between the germline ends. The CDR3 is 15 residues long. DNA for the CDR3: TGTGCCAGCAGCCCACGGACCCGTAGCACAGATACGCAGTATTTT. This encodes CASSPRTRSTDTQYF.

V gene TRBV4-1 combines with J gene TRBJ2-7, with 10 bases lining up with TRBD1. The germline V gene has CDR1 MGHRA and CDR2 YSYEKL. V lost 4 bases to trimming and J lost 7 bases; unmatched junction nucleotides: 7. This CDR3 is built from 14 residues. In nucleotides, the CDR3 is TGCGCCAGCAGCCCGAGACAGGGGGCGGGGGAGCAGTACTTC. Amino acid sequence: CASSPRQGAGEQYF.

In this sample, this clone turned up many times. Different DNA sequences within this sample yield the same CDR3. The CDR3 DNA sequence: TGTGCCAGCAGGCCGACGGGGGGTTATGGCTACACCTTC. Translated: CASRPTGGYGYTF. The chain carries TRBV6-5 and TRBJ1-2; D is possibly TRBD1 (5 bases). The germline gives CDR1 MNHEY, CDR2 SVGAGI. V lost 6 bases and J lost 5, with 13 bases in between. CDR3 length equals 13 residues.

A word on this clone: Other nucleotide sequences in the sample specify the same CDR3. The gene calls are TRBV30 and TRBJ2-1; D gene unclear. The CDR3 consists of 11 residues. Deletions cut 0 bases from V and 8 bases from J, with 5 bases between. Germline CDR1 GTSNPN, CDR2 SVGIG (reference sequence). The CDR3 spells CAWSVSYEQFF. CDR3 DNA sequence: TGTGCCTGGAGTGTAAGCTATGAGCAGTTCTTC.

The chain is built from TRBV5-4 and TRBJ1-1; no firm D call. Germline loops: CDR1 SGHNT, CDR2 YYREEE (reference sequence). V lost 4 bases and J 11 bases, leaving 21 bases between the germline ends. This CDR3 is 14 amino acids long. CDR3 protein: CASSQDKHSLDAFF. The DNA of the CDR3 is TGTGCCAGCAGCCAAGATAAGCACTCATTAGACGCTTTCTTT.

The rearrangement joins TRBV13 to TRBJ1-2; the D is unclear. V was trimmed by 1 base and J by 7 bases, leaving 10 bases between them. The CDR3 sequence is 13 residues long. Germline assignment: CDR1 PRHDT and CDR2 FYEKMQ (reference sequence). In nucleotides, the CDR3 is TGTGCCAGCAGCTTAGAGGGAGTGGGTGGCTACACCTTC. This gives the protein CASSLEGVGGYTF.

The gene calls are TRBV7-9 and TRBJ2-2; 7 bases fit TRBD1. This CDR3 has 13 residues. V lost 5 bases to trimming and J lost 7 bases; unmatched junction nucleotides: 4. The germline V gene has CDR1 SEHNR and CDR2 FQNEAQ (reference sequence). The chain's CDR3 is CASSDRVGGELFF. The CDR3 DNA reads as TGTGCCAGCAGCGACAGGGTCGGCGGGGAGCTGTTTTTT.

V is TRBV6-1 and J is TRBJ1-5; 12 nucleotides line up with TRBD1. The CDR3 has 15 amino acids. V trimming: 5 bases; J trimming: 5 bases; junction bases outside the gene matches: 4. Per germline, CDR1 MNHNS and CDR2 SASEGT. Written as DNA, the CDR3 is TGTGCCAGCAGTTCCGGGACAGGGGGCGATCAGCCCCAGCATTTT. This sequence encodes CASSSGTGGDQPQHF.

This clone has only one observation. The gene calls are TRBV7-9 and TRBJ1-1; D is possibly TRBD1 (5 bases). The ends were cut back, 2 bases at V and 1 base at J, with 20 bases in the middle. This CDR3 is built from 18 residues. Germline V gives CDR1 SEHNR, CDR2 FQNEAQ (reference sequence). CDR3 sequence: CASSLFRMRDGGNTEAFF. The DNA for the CDR3 is TGTGCCAGCAGCTTATTTAGAATGAGGGACGGAGGGAACACTGAAGCTTTCTTT. Together with reference TRBV7-9 and TRBJ1-1, the CDR3 gives the full variable domain: DTGVSQNPRHKITKRGQNVTFRCDPISEHNRLYWYRQTLGQGPEFLTYFQNEAQLEKSRLLSDRFSAERPKGSFSTLEIQRTEQGDSAMYLCASSLFRMRDGGNTEAFFGQGTRLTVV.

The chain uses TRBV18 and TRBJ2-1; 12 nucleotides line up with TRBD2. The CDR3 has 17 residues. V dropped 9 bases and J dropped 6; count of bases not matched to a gene: 15. Germline loops: CDR1 KGHSH, CDR2 LQKENI. The CDR3 coding sequence is TGTGCCAGTCAGGCCTCGACTAGCGGGGGAGTTAGCAATGAGCAGTTCTTC. This gives the protein CASQASTSGGVSNEQFF.

This clone was counted only a few times. The chain combines TRBV28 with TRBJ1-2; tentatively, D is TRBD1 (5 bases). Germline lookup yields CDR1 MDHEN and CDR2 SYDVKM. V lost 4 bases and J 4 bases, leaving 10 bases between the germline ends. This CDR3 is 13 amino acids long. The CDR3 DNA sequence: TGTGCCAGCAGTTCCCCAGGGATCTATGGCTACACCTTC. This translates into CASSSPGIYGYTF.

This clone was seen a single time. The chain combines TRBV18 with TRBJ1-5; no clear D gene. The germline V and J ends were trimmed by 3 bases and 0 bases, with 12 bases remaining between them. In germline, CDR1 is KGHSH, CDR2 LQKENI. The CDR3 runs 16 residues. DNA of the CDR3: TGTGCCAGCTCACCTTGGGCACTTTATAGCAATCAGCCCCAGCATTTT. It codes for CASSPWALYSNQPQHF.

The sample holds a few counts of this clone. The V gene is TRBV28, the J gene TRBJ1-4, with D possibly being TRBD1 (5 bases). Trimming pared 6 bases from V and 8 bases from J, leaving 16 bases between. CDR1 is MDHEN and CDR2 is SYDVKM in the germline V gene. The CDR3 length is 14 residues. CDR3 sequence reads: CASRGDPQREKLFF. In nucleotides, the CDR3 is TGTGCCAGCAGGGGGGACCCCCAACGGGAAAAACTGTTTTTT.

The rearrangement joins TRBV9 to TRBJ2-1; 7 bases match TRBD1. This CDR3 spans 16 amino acids. Unmatched junction bases numbered 10, after V lost 0 bases and J lost 7 bases. Germline CDR1 is SGDLS and CDR2 is YYNGEE. The chain's CDR3 is CASSVGPTGPGNEQFF. The CDR3 bases are TGTGCCAGCAGCGTAGGCCCGACAGGGCCGGGGAATGAGCAGTTCTTC. Based on the CDR3 plus reference TRBV9 and TRBJ2-1, the full variable domain is DSGVTQTPKHLITATGQRVTLRCSPRSGDLSVYWYQQSLDQGLQFLIQYYNGEERAKGNILERFSAQQFPDLHSELNLSSLELGDSALYFCASSVGPTGPGNEQFFGPGTRLTVL.

This sequence joins TRBV7-8 and TRBJ2-5; TRBD2 agrees at 8 bases. J lost 2 bases, V lost 5 bases, and 7 bases had no gene match. Germline lookup yields CDR1 SGHVS and CDR2 FQNEAQ. The CDR3 has 15 amino acids. The CDR3 DNA reads TGTGCCAGCAGCACCCGCGGGGGGCCTCAAGAGACCCAGTACTTC. Translated: CASSTRGGPQETQYF.